Below, 10 T cell receptor beta chains from the same sample are listed, as sequenced in a study of spatial heterogeneity in lung cancer. TCRdb ran MiXCR on the 5' RACE reads and lists one entry per CDR3 protein. The sample has 43,000 or so distinct CDR3 sequences, 6% to 7.5% seen once. Indicated time point: sample taken at primary tumor resection. Whole RNA came from tumor, nontumor lung or frozen PBMC and was sequenced without being sorted. The starting material was PBMCs, obtained at surgery. These receptors came from a female donor with early-stage non-small cell lung cancer.

This clonotype was picked up one time. The chain joins TRBV28 to TRBJ2-2; 8 bases agree with TRBD1. V shed 10 bases, J shed 5 bases, and the junction held 12 bases outside the gene matches. The germline CDR1 and CDR2 sequences are MDHEN and SYDVKM. CDR3 length equals 15 residues. The CDR3 spells CATPIDQGATGELFF. As DNA, the CDR3 is TGTGCCACCCCTATCGACCAGGGGGCGACCGGGGAGCTGTTTTTT.

This clonotype was observed a handful of times. This chain uses TRBV5-1 with TRBJ1-5; D is unresolved. The CDR3 covers 15 residues. Trimming removed 0 bases from V and 0 bases from J, with 7 bases in between. Per germline, CDR1 SGHRS and CDR2 YFSETQ. The CDR3 coding sequence is TGCGCCAGCAGCTTGGAGGGCAATAGCAATCAGCCCCAGCATTTT. It translates to CASSLEGNSNQPQHF.

This clonotype was detected many times. The V and J genes are TRBV5-1 and TRBJ1-1; no definite D call. With 4 bases removed from V and 7 bases from J, the gap between germline ends came to 8 bases. The CDR3 consists of 11 residues. CDR1 SGHRS and CDR2 YFSETQ come from the germline V gene. The CDR3 loop is CASSNGLEAFF. The CDR3 DNA sequence: TGCGCCAGCAGCAACGGGCTTGAAGCTTTCTTT.

The gene calls are TRBV18 and TRBJ1-1; no reliable D call. Trimming pared 1 base from V and 4 bases from J, leaving 4 bases between. The germline V gene encodes CDR1 KGHSH and CDR2 LQKENI. The CDR3 is 12 residues long. The chain's CDR3 is CASSPQGTEAFF. In DNA, the CDR3 is TGTGCCAGCTCACCACAGGGCACTGAAGCTTTCTTT.

The CDR3, as DNA: TGTGCCAGCAGCCACGACAGGGTCTATCAGCCCCAGCATTTT. Its protein is CASSHDRVYQPQHF. The genes are TRBV7-8 and TRBJ1-5, with 7 positions matching TRBD1. The trim removed 5 bases at V and 5 bases at J, leaving 6 bases unmatched. The CDR3 extends over 14 amino acids. The germline CDR1 and CDR2 sequences are SGHVS and FQNEAQ.

This clonotype was detected ten times or more. The rearrangement joins TRBV19 to TRBJ2-5, with a weak D call TRBD1 (6 bases). The CDR3 runs to 14 residues. V gave up 5 bases and J gave up 5 bases, with 15 bases separating them. The germline CDR1 and CDR2 sequences are LNHDA and SQIVND (reference sequence). In DNA, the CDR3 is TGTGCCAGTAGTTCCCTGGGACAAAGGGAGACCCAGTACTTC. It specifies CASSSLGQRETQYF.

This clonotype was seen more than once but under ten times. The chain's CDR3 is CASSDTGKDFGTDTQYF. CDR3 DNA: TGCGCCAGCAGTGACACAGGCAAGGATTTTGGCACAGATACGCAGTATTTT. This chain connects TRBV10-2 to TRBJ2-3, with D tentatively TRBD1 (5 bases). The CDR3 loop spans 17 amino acids. Germline CDR1 and CDR2: WSHSY and SAAADI. Deletions cut 3 bases from V and 1 base from J, with 17 bases between.

This clonotype has a count of ten or more. The chain uses TRBV12-3 or TRBV12-4 and TRBJ1-2, with D possibly being TRBD1 (6 bases). This CDR3 contains 13 residues. V lost 4 bases to trimming and J lost 8 bases, with 14 bases between them. The CDR3 loop is CASSYRVTTGYTF. CDR3 nucleotide sequence: TGTGCCAGCAGTTACAGGGTTACAACGGGCTACACCTTC.

This clonotype appeared a few times. This sequence joins TRBV20-1 and TRBJ2-2; 8 bases match TRBD1. CDR1 is DFQATT and CDR2 is SNEGSKA in the germline V gene (reference sequence). The trim removed 2 bases at V and 4 bases at J, leaving 9 bases unmatched. The CDR3 covers 16 residues. CDR3 sequence: CSARPPTGVATGELFF. For the CDR3, the DNA is TGCAGTGCTAGACCCCCGACAGGGGTCGCCACCGGGGAGCTGTTTTTT.

This clonotype has more than one count but fewer than ten. The chain uses TRBV7-4 and TRBJ2-1; D uncertain. V gave up 8 bases and J gave up 4 bases, with 15 bases separating them. This CDR3 region has 14 residues. Germline CDR1 reads SGHVT; CDR2 reads SQSDAQ. CDR3 in amino acids: CASVLQQQYNEQFF. The CDR3 DNA reads TGTGCCAGCGTCCTGCAGCAGCAATACAATGAGCAGTTCTTC.